This is a list of T cell receptor beta chains from one sample in a study of T cell responses to AZD1222 COVID-19 vaccine. TCRdb's table, derived via immunoSEQ multiplex PCR, lists solely in-frame clones and lacks some. The sample carries about 130,000 clones, around 93% recorded once. Source: peripheral blood, taken 28 days after the second AZD1222 dose. The receptors were sampled from an adult who received the AZD1222 COVID-19 vaccine. CDR3s include the opening cysteine and the closing phenylalanine or tryptophan. D genes are given only for firm matches. For some rows the clone size is stated as once, few or many, or as a class when expanded; others skip it.

V	J	size	D	DNA	CDR3
TRBV2	TRBJ1-1	once	TRBD1	TGTGCCAGCAGTCAGGGGGAGAACACTGAAGCTTTCTTT	CASSQGENTEAFF
TRBV7-3	TRBJ2-1	few	TRBD2	TGTGCCAGCAGCTTGCTCGGGACTAGCGGAGCGTCCCGCTACAATGAGCAGTTCTTC	CASSLLGTSGASRYNEQFF
TRBV21-1	TRBJ2-3	-	-	TGTGCCAGCATGAGGGAAAAGCGGTATTCTAGCACAGATACGCAGTATTTT	CASMREKRYSSTDTQYF
TRBV28	TRBJ1-1	-	-	TGTGCCAGCAGTTCCCCGACAGGCCAGGATATAACTTTCTTT	CASSSPTGQDITFF
TRBV3-1/TRBV3-2	TRBJ2-1	-	-	TGTGCCAGCAGCCGGTCAGGTGGAGGAAATGAGCAGTTCTTC	CASSRSGGGNEQFF
TRBV28	TRBJ1-5	once	-	TGTGCCAGCAGTCCCTCCCGGGGGTTTGGCAATCAGCCCCAGCATTTT	CASSPSRGFGNQPQHF
TRBV28	TRBJ2-7	-	TRBD2	TGTGCCAGCCTCCCCGGACTAGCGGCGAAAGGGTACGAGCAGTACTTC	CASLPGLAAKGYEQYF
TRBV6-6	TRBJ2-2	-	TRBD2	TGTGCCAGCAGTCAGGGGCTAGCGGGAAAGCCTTGGTTCGGGGAGCTGTTTTTT	CASSQGLAGKPWFGELFF
TRBV10-2	TRBJ2-5	-	TRBD2	TGCGCCAGCAGTGAGCCTACTAGCGGGAGGCAGACCCAGTACTTC	CASSEPTSGRQTQYF
TRBV5-6	TRBJ2-2	-	TRBD1	TGTGCCAGCAGCCCGGACAGGGCGGACACCGGGGAGCTGTTTTTT	CASSPDRADTGELFF
TRBV27	TRBJ2-7	-	-	TGTGCCAGCAGTTTTTCCGGGTACGAGCAGTACTTC	CASSFSGYEQYF
TRBV5-1	TRBJ2-5	-	-	TGCGCCAGCAGCGCCACCGGGTCTCAGGGGGAGACCCAGTACTTC	CASSATGSQGETQYF
TRBV6-1	TRBJ1-4	-	-	TGTGCCAGCAGTGAAAGCGGGTGGGGTGAAAAACTGTTTTTT	CASSESGWGEKLFF
TRBV20-1	TRBJ1-2	-	-	TGCAGTGCTAGTGGAGGGGAAGGGAGAGGATATGGCTACACCTTC	CSASGGEGRGYGYTF
TRBV7-6	TRBJ2-7	-	-	TGTGCCAGCAGCCAGGGGGTCGCGGGAGTGAGCGAGCAGTACTTC	CASSQGVAGVSEQYF
TRBV6-2/TRBV6-3	TRBJ1-5	once	-	TGTGCCAGCAGTGGGAGGCTCCTGTGGGCTTCAGGTAGCAATCAGCCCCAGCATTTT	CASSGRLLWASGSNQPQHF
TRBV5-5	TRBJ1-6	-	-	TGTGCCAGCAGAAGGGCAGACTATAATTCACCCCTCCACTTT	CASRRADYNSPLHF
TRBV27	TRBJ2-1	once	TRBD2	TGTGCCAGCCGCGAGATAGCGGGGCACAATGAGCAGTTCTTC	CASREIAGHNEQFF
TRBV7-2	TRBJ1-2	many	-	TGTGCCAGCAGCGAATCCATGGAGTCCCGGTATGGCTACACCTTC	CASSESMESRYGYTF
TRBV6-5	TRBJ2-3	-	-	TGTGCCAGCAGTTGGCCTCAGGGAAATGCAGATACGCAGTATTTT	CASSWPQGNADTQYF